The present T cell receptor beta chain was sequenced within a study of early stage breast cancer tumors. Using immunoSEQ multiplex PCR, the repertoire was profiled, and TCRdb retains in-frame clones only, with some absent. The sample has around 20,000 clones; 80% to 90% are singletons. CDR1 and CDR2 from the germline V gene are SGHRS and YFSETQ. V was clipped by 2 bases and J by 1 base, with 9 bases between them. The CDR3 contains 15 residues. The chain recombines TRBV5-1 with TRBJ2-2; D perhaps matches TRBD1 (6 bases). This TCR came from a person aged 65 to 79 with breast cancer. The sequencing input was blood. CDR3: CASSFLTGNTGELFF. Written as DNA, the CDR3 is TGCGCCAGCAGCTTCTTGACAGGGAACACCGGGGAGCTGTTTTTT. The variable domain in full, completed from reference TRBV5-1 and TRBJ2-2, reads KAGVTQTPRYLIKTRGQQVTLSCSPISGHRSVSWYQQTPGQGLQFLFEYFSETQRNKGNFPGRFSGRQFSNSRSEMNVSTLELGDSALYLCASSFLTGNTGELFFGEGSRLTVL.